Following are 17 T cell receptor beta chains from one sample sequenced in a study of blood T cell repertoires in COVID-19. Profiled with immunoSEQ multiplex PCR; TCRdb holds only in-frame clones, not every one. The data hold 100,000 to 150,000 clones, with around 81% observed a single time. Sample: peripheral blood. Receptors were obtained from a man between 35 and 55 years old with active or convalescent COVID-19.

This clone was seen only once. The chain uses TRBV9 and TRBJ2-7, with a tentative D call TRBD2 (6 bases). The germline gives CDR1 SGDLS, CDR2 YYNGEE. Between the trimmed V and J ends, which lost 4 bases and 2 bases, there was a span of 13 bases. There are 14 residues in the CDR3. The CDR3 bases are TGTGCCAGCAGCCTGGGACTGAACACCTACGAGCAGTACTTC. Its protein product is CASSLGLNTYEQYF.

The gene calls are TRBV29-1 and TRBJ2-1; 13 bases map to TRBD2. The CDR3 spans 14 residues. Trimming cost V 7 bases and J 12 bases; bases outside gene matches: 12. Germline CDR1 reads SQVTM; CDR2 reads ANQGSEA. CDR3 DNA sequence: TGCAGCGCGGACGGACTAGCGGGGGCCTCTGGGCAGTTCTTC. Its translation is CSADGLAGASGQFF.

The chain couples TRBV7-3 to TRBJ2-1, with 12 bases aligning to TRBD1. Germline CDR1 reads SGHTA; CDR2 reads FQGTGA. V was pared by 1 base and J by 8 bases, with 6 bases of the junction left unmatched. This CDR3 region has 16 residues. CDR3 region: CASSLMGDRGLDEQFF. The DNA for the CDR3 is TGTGCCAGCAGCTTAATGGGGGACAGGGGGCTCGATGAGCAGTTCTTC. Looking up the rest from reference TRBV7-3 and TRBJ2-1 gives the full variable domain: GAGVSQTPSNKVTEKGKYVELRCDPISGHTALYWYRQSLGQGPEFLIYFQGTGAADDSGLPNDRFFAVRPEGSVSTLKIQRTERGDSAVYLCASSLMGDRGLDEQFFGPGTRLTVL.

The chain couples TRBV28 to TRBJ2-5; TRBD1 matches at 10 bases. From germline, CDR1 is MDHEN and CDR2 SYDVKM. There are 16 residues in the CDR3. J gave up 2 bases and V 8 bases, and 11 bases lay outside the gene matches. CDR3 sequence reads: CASWTGGYKGQETQYF. In DNA, the CDR3 is TGTGCCAGCTGGACAGGGGGTTACAAAGGGCAAGAGACCCAGTACTTC.

The chain recombines TRBV5-1 with TRBJ1-3, with 7 positions matching TRBD1. The J segment lost 0 bases and the V segment lost 0 bases, leaving 6 bases of the junction unmatched. Germline-derived CDR1 and CDR2 are SGHRS and YFSETQ. The length of the CDR3 is 17 residues. The CDR3 region is CASSLEGQRVSGNTIYF. Here the CDR3 DNA reads TGCGCCAGCAGCTTGGAGGGACAGCGGGTCTCTGGAAACACCATATATTTT.

The genes are TRBV5-4 and TRBJ2-3, with TRBD1 matching over 8 bases. CDR1 and CDR2 from the germline V gene are SGHNT and YYREEE (reference sequence). The CDR3 runs 14 residues. Trimming removed 1 base from V and 6 bases from J; junction bases left unmatched: 4. The CDR3 sequence is CASSLQGASDTQYF. CDR3 in DNA: TGTGCCAGCAGCTTGCAGGGGGCTTCGGATACGCAGTATTTT.

J is TRBJ2-7 and V is TRBV15; 7 nucleotides align to TRBD2. This CDR3 has 15 residues. CDR1 LNHNV and CDR2 YYDKDF come from the germline V gene (reference sequence). Trimming at V came to 0 bases and at J to 1 base, leaving 3 bases not matched to a gene. In DNA, the CDR3 is TGTGCCACCAGCAGAGAAGGCGGGGGTTCCTACGAGCAGTACTTC. Its protein product is CATSREGGGSYEQYF.

The chain is built from TRBV9 and TRBJ2-3; 9 bases are shared with TRBD2. This CDR3 contains 16 residues. Looked up from germline, CDR1 is SGDLS and CDR2 is YYNGEE. Trimming removed 3 bases from V and 4 bases from J; junction bases left unmatched: 9. CDR3 in DNA: TGTGCCAGCAGCGCCTGGGCGGGGGGGCCGTCAGATACGCAGTATTTT. Its protein product is CASSAWAGGPSDTQYF.

V and J are TRBV6-5 and TRBJ2-2; TRBD1 might be the D (6 bases). V dropped 2 bases and J dropped 9 bases, with 16 bases sitting between them. In germline, CDR1 is MNHEY, CDR2 SVGAGI. The CDR3 sequence is 15 residues long. The CDR3 region has the DNA TGTGCCAGCAGTTACCAGATAGGGGGTAAAAGGGAGCTGTTTTTT. This translates into CASSYQIGGKRELFF.

The V gene is TRBV5-5, the J gene TRBJ2-2; 13 positions agree with TRBD2. Germline loops: CDR1 SGHKS, CDR2 YYEKEE (reference sequence). The CDR3 runs to 20 residues. J gave up 0 bases and V 0 bases, and 8 bases lay outside the gene matches. The CDR3 sequence is CASSLGPTSGGAANTGELFF. The CDR3 bases are TGTGCCAGCAGCTTGGGACCTACTAGCGGGGGGGCCGCGAACACCGGGGAGCTGTTTTTT. The full variable domain, with the rest looked up from reference TRBV5-5 and TRBJ2-2, is DAGVTQSPTHLIKTRGQQVTLRCSPISGHKSVSWYQQVLGQGPQFIFQYYEKEERGRGNFPDRFSARQFPNYSSELNVNALLLGDSALYLCASSLGPTSGGAANTGELFFGEGSRLTVL.

The gene calls are TRBV6-5 and TRBJ2-7; tentative D call: TRBD1 (5 bases). The CDR3 runs 13 residues. Per the germline V gene, CDR1 is MNHEY and CDR2 is SVGAGI. The germline V and J ends were trimmed by 4 bases and 7 bases, with 14 bases remaining between them. The CDR3 here is CASSWGPQSEQYF. For the CDR3, the DNA is TGTGCCAGCAGTTGGGGCCCCCAAAGTGAGCAGTACTTC.

This sequence joins TRBV9 and TRBJ2-4, with 8 bases identical to TRBD2. V shed 0 bases, J shed 4 bases, and the junction held 3 bases outside the gene matches. Germline-derived CDR1 and CDR2 are SGDLS and YYNGEE. The CDR3 is 15 residues long. The CDR3 protein is CASSVAGGVKNIQYF. For the CDR3, the DNA is TGTGCCAGCAGCGTAGCGGGGGGGGTGAAAAACATTCAGTACTTC.

V and J are TRBV6-5 and TRBJ2-7; 8 bases are shared with TRBD2. The junction had 8 bases not matched to a gene; V was cut back by 5 bases and J by 5 bases. CDR3 length: 14 amino acids. Germline-derived CDR1 and CDR2 are MNHEY and SVGAGI. The CDR3 DNA follows: TGTGCCAGCAGTCGGCAGGACGGGAGGGACGAGCAGTACTTC. Encoded protein: CASSRQDGRDEQYF.

This chain connects TRBV6-6 to TRBJ1-2; 10 nucleotides match TRBD1. Germline-derived CDR1 and CDR2 are MNHNY and SVGAGI (reference sequence). The length of the CDR3 is 14 residues. The V segment lost 7 bases and the J segment 4 bases; nucleotides outside the gene matches: 6. CDR3: CASNIGQGGYGYTF. The CDR3 region has the DNA TGTGCCAGCAATATTGGACAGGGGGGCTATGGCTACACCTTC.

J is TRBJ2-5 and V is TRBV20-1; D is ambiguous. The CDR3 is 11 amino acids. Germline V gene lookup returns CDR1 DFQATT and CDR2 SNEGSKA (reference sequence). V dropped 3 bases and J dropped 5 bases, with 7 bases sitting between them. The CDR3 here is CSARFGETQYF. The DNA for the CDR3 is TGCAGTGCTAGGTTTGGCGAGACCCAGTACTTC.

V is TRBV6-5 and J is TRBJ2-5; 7 nucleotides agree with TRBD1. CDR1 MNHEY and CDR2 SVGAGI come from the germline V gene. The junction had 5 bases not matched to a gene; V was cut back by 7 bases and J by 3 bases. The CDR3 is 13 amino acids. CDR3 protein: CASKRTGEETQYF. In DNA form, the CDR3 reads TGTGCCAGCAAGCGAACAGGGGAAGAGACCCAGTACTTC.

The sample holds a few counts of this clone. The chain combines TRBV6-2 or TRBV6-3 with TRBJ1-1; D possibly corresponds to TRBD1 (5 bases). V shed 4 bases and J shed 5 bases, with 20 bases lying between them. The CDR3 runs to 16 residues. CDR1 and CDR2 from the germline V gene are MNHEY and SVGEGT. CDR3 DNA sequence: TGTGCCAGCAGTTTCCGCGTCTTGACGGGGGGGACTGAAGCTTTCTTT. Protein sequence: CASSFRVLTGGTEAFF.